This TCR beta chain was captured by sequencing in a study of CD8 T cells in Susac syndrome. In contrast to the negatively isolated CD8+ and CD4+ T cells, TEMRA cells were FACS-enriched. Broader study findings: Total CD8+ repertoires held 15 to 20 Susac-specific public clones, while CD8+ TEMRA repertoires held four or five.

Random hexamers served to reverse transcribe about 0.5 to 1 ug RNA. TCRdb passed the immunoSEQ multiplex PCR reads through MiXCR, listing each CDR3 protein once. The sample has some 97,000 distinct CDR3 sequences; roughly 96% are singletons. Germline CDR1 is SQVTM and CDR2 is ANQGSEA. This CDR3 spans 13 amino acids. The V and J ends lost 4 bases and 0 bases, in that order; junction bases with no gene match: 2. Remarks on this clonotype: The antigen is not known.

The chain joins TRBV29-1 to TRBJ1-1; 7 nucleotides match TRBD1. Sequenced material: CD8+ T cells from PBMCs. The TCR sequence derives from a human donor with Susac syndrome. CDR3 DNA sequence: TGCAGCGTTGCCGGGACAGTGAACACTGAAGCTTTCTTT. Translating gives CSVAGTVNTEAFF.